The entry below describes one T cell receptor (beta chain). Antigen unknown. The data derive from a study of CD8 T cells in Susac syndrome. Peripheral blood CD8+ and CD4+ T cells were profiled by TCR beta sequencing. The multiple sclerosis control group comprised treatment-naive patients with stable or active relapsing-remitting disease. Study-wide points: As the study acknowledged, the number of individuals in its TCR sequencing and HLA analysis was relatively small.

RNA was extracted with the RNeasy kit, and a quantity of about 0.45 to 1 ug was reverse transcribed using random hexamers. TCRdb redid the calling of the immunoSEQ multiplex PCR reads with MiXCR, one entry per CDR3 protein. In the table there are 100,000 to 150,000 distinct CDR3 sequences, around 75% of which are singletons. This CDR3 is 18 amino acids long. The germline gives CDR1 SGHVS, CDR2 FNYEAQ. With 3 bases removed from V and 4 bases from J, the gap between germline ends came to 21 bases. The V and J genes are TRBV7-6 and TRBJ1-4; D perhaps matches TRBD1 (5 bases). This receptor was taken from a human donor with multiple sclerosis. Sequenced input: CD8+ T cells from PBMCs. The CDR3 loop is CASSFLEGPGSSNEKLFF. CDR3 nucleotide sequence: TGTGCCAGCAGCTTTCTCGAGGGACCGGGCAGCAGTAATGAAAAACTGTTTTTT.